This TCR beta chain was captured in a study of blood T cell repertoires in COVID-19. Method: immunoSEQ multiplex PCR; TCRdb's copy keeps in-frame clones and lacks some. The repertoire includes about 260,000 clones, 84% of them detected once, and around 4% sits in the top ten. Per germline, CDR1 MNHEY and CDR2 SVGAGI. The V segment lost 8 bases and the J segment 4 bases; nucleotides outside the gene matches: 7. The CDR3 contains 13 residues. This chain uses TRBV6-5 with TRBJ1-2, with TRBD1 matching 7 bases. Input material: peripheral blood. This receptor was taken from a man aged 55 to 70 with acute or convalescent COVID-19. The DNA for the CDR3 is TGTGCCAGCCGTTCGACAGGGACCTATGGCTACACCTTC. Protein product: CASRSTGTYGYTF.